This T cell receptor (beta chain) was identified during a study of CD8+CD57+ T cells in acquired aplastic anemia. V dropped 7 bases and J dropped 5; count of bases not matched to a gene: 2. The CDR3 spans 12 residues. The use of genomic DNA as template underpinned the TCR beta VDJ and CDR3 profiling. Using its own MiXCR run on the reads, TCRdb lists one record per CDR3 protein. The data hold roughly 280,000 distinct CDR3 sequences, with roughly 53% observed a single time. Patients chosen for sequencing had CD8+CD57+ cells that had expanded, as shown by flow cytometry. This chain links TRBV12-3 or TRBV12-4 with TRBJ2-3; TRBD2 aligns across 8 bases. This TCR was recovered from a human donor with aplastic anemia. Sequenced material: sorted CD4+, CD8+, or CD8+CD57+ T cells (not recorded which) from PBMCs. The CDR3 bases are TGTGCCAGCATGGGACTAGTAGATACGCAGTATTTT. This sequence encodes CASMGLVDTQYF.